This passage covers 6 T cell receptor beta chains from one sample sequenced in a study of T cell responses to AZD1222 COVID-19 vaccine. Method: immunoSEQ multiplex PCR; TCRdb's copy keeps in-frame clones and lacks some. The sample shows 100,000 to 150,000 clones, about 87% of them seen only once. Sequenced here: peripheral blood, sampled on day 0 of AZD1222 vaccination. The receptors were gathered from an adult in good health.

The V call is TRBV12-3 or TRBV12-4, the J call TRBJ2-7; D assignment may be TRBD1 or TRBD2 (5 bases each). This CDR3 has 12 amino acids. Trimming took off 8 bases at V and 3 bases at J, with 11 bases between the two ends. CDR3 DNA sequence: TGTGCCAGCCGGGGCTCCTTCTACGAGCAGTACTTC. As protein: CASRGSFYEQYF.

This rearrangement joins TRBV7-3 to TRBJ2-1; 8 bases are shared with TRBD2. V was clipped by 5 bases and J by 2 bases; unmatched bases: 5. The CDR3 length is 15 residues. Germline-derived CDR1 and CDR2 are SGHTA and FQGTGA. The CDR3 region is CASSLSSGAYNEQFF. The CDR3 DNA reads TGTGCCAGCAGCCTTAGTAGCGGGGCCTACAATGAGCAGTTCTTC.

V gene TRBV27 combines with J gene TRBJ1-1, with a tentative D call TRBD1 (5 bases). V shed 0 bases and J shed 10 bases, with 12 bases lying between them. Per the germline V gene, CDR1 is MNHEY and CDR2 is SMNVEV (reference sequence). The CDR3 covers 13 residues. The CDR3 protein is CASSLSAQVGAFF. The DNA of the CDR3 is TGTGCCAGCAGTTTATCGGCACAGGTCGGAGCTTTCTTT.

Only a few counts were recorded for this clone. V gene TRBV19 combines with J gene TRBJ1-2; D gene unclear. Germline CDR1 LNHDA, CDR2 SQIVND (reference sequence). The CDR3 loop spans 13 amino acids. V lost 5 bases and J lost 2, with 9 bases in between. CDR3 DNA: TGTGCCAGTAGTCCCGACGGAAACTATGGCTACACCTTC. It encodes CASSPDGNYGYTF.

The J gene is TRBJ2-7, the V gene TRBV4-2, with TRBD2 matching over 11 bases. There are 16 residues in the CDR3. V lost 1 base, J lost 3 bases, and 5 bases stayed unmatched. Germline V gene sequence: CDR1 LGHNA, CDR2 YNFKEQ. The CDR3 sequence: CASSQATSGSIYEQYF. The CDR3 DNA reads as TGTGCCAGCAGCCAAGCAACTAGCGGGAGTATCTACGAGCAGTACTTC.

The chain recombines TRBV27 with TRBJ2-1, with 9 bases lining up with TRBD2. The V gene end was trimmed by 2 bases and the J gene end by 6 bases; junction bases not matched to a gene: 8. The CDR3 consists of 16 residues. In germline, CDR1 is MNHEY, CDR2 SMNVEV (reference sequence). CDR3 sequence (DNA): TGTGCCAGCAGTTTAAGGGCGGGGGGGAGTGGCAATGAGCAGTTCTTC. It is translated as CASSLRAGGSGNEQFF.